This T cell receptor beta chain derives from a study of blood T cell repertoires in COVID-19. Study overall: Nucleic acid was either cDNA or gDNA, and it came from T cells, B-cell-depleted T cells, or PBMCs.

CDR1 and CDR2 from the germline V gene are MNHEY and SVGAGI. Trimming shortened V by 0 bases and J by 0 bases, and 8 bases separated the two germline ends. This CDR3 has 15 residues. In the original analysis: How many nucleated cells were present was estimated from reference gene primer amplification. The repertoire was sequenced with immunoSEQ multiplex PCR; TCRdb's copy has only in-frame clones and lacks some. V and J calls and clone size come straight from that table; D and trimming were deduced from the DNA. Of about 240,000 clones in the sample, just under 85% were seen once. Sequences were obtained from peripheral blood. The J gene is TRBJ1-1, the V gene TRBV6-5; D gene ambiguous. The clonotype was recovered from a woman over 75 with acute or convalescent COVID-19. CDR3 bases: TGTGCCAGCAGTTACTCATCCGGGTTGAACACTGAAGCTTTCTTT. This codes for CASSYSSGLNTEAFF.